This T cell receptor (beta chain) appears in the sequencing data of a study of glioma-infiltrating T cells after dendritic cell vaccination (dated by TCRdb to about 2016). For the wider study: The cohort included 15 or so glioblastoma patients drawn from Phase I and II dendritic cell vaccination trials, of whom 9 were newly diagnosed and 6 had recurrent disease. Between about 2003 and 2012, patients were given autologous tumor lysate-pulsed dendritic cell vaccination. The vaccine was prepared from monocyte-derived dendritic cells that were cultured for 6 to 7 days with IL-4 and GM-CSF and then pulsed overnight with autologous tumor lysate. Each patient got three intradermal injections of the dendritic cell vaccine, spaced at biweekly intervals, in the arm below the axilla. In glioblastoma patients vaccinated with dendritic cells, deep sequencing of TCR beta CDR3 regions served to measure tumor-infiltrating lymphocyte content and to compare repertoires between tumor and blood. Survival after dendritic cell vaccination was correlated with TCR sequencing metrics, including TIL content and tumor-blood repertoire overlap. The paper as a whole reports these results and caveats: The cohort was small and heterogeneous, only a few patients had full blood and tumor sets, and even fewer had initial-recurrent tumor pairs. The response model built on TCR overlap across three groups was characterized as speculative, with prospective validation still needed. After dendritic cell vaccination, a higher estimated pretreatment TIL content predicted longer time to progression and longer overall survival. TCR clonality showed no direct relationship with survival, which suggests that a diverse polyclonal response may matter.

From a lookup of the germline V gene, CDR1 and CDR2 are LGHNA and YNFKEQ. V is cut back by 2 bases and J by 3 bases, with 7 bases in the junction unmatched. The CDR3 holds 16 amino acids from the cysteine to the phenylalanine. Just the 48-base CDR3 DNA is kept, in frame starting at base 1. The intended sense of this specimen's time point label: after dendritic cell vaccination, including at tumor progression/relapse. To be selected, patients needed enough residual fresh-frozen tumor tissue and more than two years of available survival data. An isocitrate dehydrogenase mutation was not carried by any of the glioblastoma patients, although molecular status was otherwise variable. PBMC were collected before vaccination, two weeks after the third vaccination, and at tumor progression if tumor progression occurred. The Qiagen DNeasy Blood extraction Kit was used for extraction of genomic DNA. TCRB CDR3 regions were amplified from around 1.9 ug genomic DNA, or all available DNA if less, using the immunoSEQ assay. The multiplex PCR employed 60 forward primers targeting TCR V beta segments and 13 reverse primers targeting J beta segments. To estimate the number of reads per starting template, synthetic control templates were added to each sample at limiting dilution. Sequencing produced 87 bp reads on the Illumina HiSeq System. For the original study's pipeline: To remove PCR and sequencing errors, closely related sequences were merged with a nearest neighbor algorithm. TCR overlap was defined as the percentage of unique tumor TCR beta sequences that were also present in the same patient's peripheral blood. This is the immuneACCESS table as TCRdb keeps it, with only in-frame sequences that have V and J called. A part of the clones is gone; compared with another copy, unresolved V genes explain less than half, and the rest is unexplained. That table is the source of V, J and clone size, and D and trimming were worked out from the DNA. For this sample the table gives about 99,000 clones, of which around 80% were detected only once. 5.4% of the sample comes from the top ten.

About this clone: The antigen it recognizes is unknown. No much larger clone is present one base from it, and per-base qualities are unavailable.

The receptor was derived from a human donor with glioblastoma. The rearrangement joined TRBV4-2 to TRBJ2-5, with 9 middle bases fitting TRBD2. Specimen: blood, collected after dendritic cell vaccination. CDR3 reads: CASSQLSGGLKETQYF. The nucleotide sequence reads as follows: TGTGCCAGCAGCCAACTTAGCGGGGGCCTTAAAGAGACCCAGTACTTC.